These T cell receptor beta chains were read from a single sample in a study of CD8 T cells in ankylosing spondylitis. TCRdb re-called the 5' RACE reads with MiXCR, one entry per CDR3 protein. This table holds just over 300,000 distinct CDR3 sequences, around 20% found once. What was sequenced was blood, either unsorted or a sorted T cell fraction (not recorded which). The receptors derive from a female donor with ankylosing spondylitis or in good health (not recorded which). Each CDR3 is given with its conserved first and last residue. D genes are given only for firm matches. A row's size may be missing; if present it is once, few, many or a size class.

j_call: TRBJ1-2; v_call: TRBV7-6; d_call: .; clone_size: .; cdr3_nt: TGTGCCAGCAGCTTAGGGCCCAGGGGAGGAAAAAACTATGGCTACACCTTC; cdr3_aa: CASSLGPRGGKNYGYTF
j_call: TRBJ2-7; v_call: TRBV5-5; d_call: .; clone_size: .; cdr3_nt: TGTGCCAGCAGCTGGGACACTACCTACGAGCAGTACTTC; cdr3_aa: CASSWDTTYEQYF
j_call: TRBJ1-2; v_call: TRBV7-9; d_call: .; clone_size: .; cdr3_nt: TGTGCCAGCAGCTTTGGGGGGACGCGACCTAACTATGGCTACACCTTC; cdr3_aa: CASSFGGTRPNYGYTF
j_call: TRBJ2-7; v_call: TRBV20-1; d_call: .; clone_size: few; cdr3_nt: TGCAGTGCCGCTACCGACAGCTACGAGCAGTACTTC; cdr3_aa: CSAATDSYEQYF
j_call: TRBJ1-5; v_call: TRBV6-2/TRBV6-3; d_call: .; clone_size: .; cdr3_nt: TGTGCCAGCAGTTACTCGGTACAGTTTGGACAGCCCCAGCATTTT; cdr3_aa: CASSYSVQFGQPQHF
j_call: TRBJ2-7; v_call: TRBV6-5; d_call: TRBD1; clone_size: .; cdr3_nt: TGTGCCAGCAGTTACTCGACCACCGGGACAGGGGGTTCCTACGAGCAGTACTTC; cdr3_aa: CASSYSTTGTGGSYEQYF
j_call: TRBJ2-5; v_call: TRBV15; d_call: .; clone_size: once; cdr3_nt: TGTGCCACCAGCAGAGAATGGGAGACCCAGTACTTC; cdr3_aa: CATSREWETQYF
j_call: TRBJ1-2; v_call: TRBV18; d_call: TRBD1; clone_size: few; cdr3_nt: TGTGCCAGCTCGCAAAGCGGGACAGCTGTTACTAACTATGGCTACACCTTC; cdr3_aa: CASSQSGTAVTNYGYTF
j_call: TRBJ1-1; v_call: TRBV5-5; d_call: .; clone_size: few; cdr3_nt: TGTGCCAGCAGCTTGGTAGCGGTGAACACTGAAGCTTTCTTT; cdr3_aa: CASSLVAVNTEAFF
j_call: TRBJ2-5; v_call: TRBV6-6; d_call: .; clone_size: few; cdr3_nt: TGTGCCAGCAGTGCGGGGCCCAGGGAGACCCAGTACTTC; cdr3_aa: CASSAGPRETQYF
j_call: TRBJ2-3; v_call: TRBV24-1; d_call: TRBD1; clone_size: .; cdr3_nt: TGTGCCACCAGTGATCCCGGGGACAGACTCACAGATACGCAGTATTTT; cdr3_aa: CATSDPGDRLTDTQYF
j_call: TRBJ1-2; v_call: TRBV6-5; d_call: .; clone_size: .; cdr3_nt: TGTGCCAGCAGTTTCTCTAGGGAGAGTGGCTACACCTTC; cdr3_aa: CASSFSRESGYTF
j_call: TRBJ2-7; v_call: TRBV20-1; d_call: TRBD1; clone_size: few; cdr3_nt: TGCAGTGCTAGAGACTCGACAGGGCACGAGCAGTACTTC; cdr3_aa: CSARDSTGHEQYF
j_call: TRBJ2-1; v_call: TRBV6-1; d_call: TRBD2; clone_size: many; cdr3_nt: TGTGCCAGCATTCCTAGCGGGAGTTGGGAGAATGAGCAGTTCTTC; cdr3_aa: CASIPSGSWENEQFF
j_call: TRBJ2-3; v_call: TRBV24-1; d_call: .; clone_size: few; cdr3_nt: TGTGCCACCAGTGATTCCCGACAGGGCACAGATACGCAGTATTTT; cdr3_aa: CATSDSRQGTDTQYF
j_call: TRBJ2-7; v_call: TRBV30; d_call: .; clone_size: .; cdr3_nt: TGTGCCTGGAGTGGATGGAGTAGGCAGGCTGGCGAGCAGTACTTC; cdr3_aa: CAWSGWSRQAGEQYF
j_call: TRBJ2-7; v_call: TRBV27; d_call: TRBD2; clone_size: .; cdr3_nt: TGTGCCATGGCCCCTGGGCTAGCGGCCTCATTCGAGCAGTACTTC; cdr3_aa: CAMAPGLAASFEQYF
j_call: TRBJ2-1; v_call: TRBV15; d_call: TRBD2; clone_size: once; cdr3_nt: TGTGCCACCAGCAGAATGATAGTTCGGGAGGGGAGGAATGAGCAGTTCTTC; cdr3_aa: CATSRMIVREGRNEQFF
j_call: TRBJ1-1; v_call: TRBV12-3/TRBV12-4; d_call: .; clone_size: .; cdr3_nt: TGTGCCAGCATCCAGGGGCCCACTGAAGCTTTCTTT; cdr3_aa: CASIQGPTEAFF
j_call: TRBJ2-6; v_call: TRBV5-1; d_call: .; clone_size: few; cdr3_nt: TGCGCCAGCAGCTTAGGCCGAGACAGGAGCTCTGGGGCCAACGTCCTGACTTTC; cdr3_aa: CASSLGRDRSSGANVLTF
j_call: TRBJ2-7; v_call: TRBV6-2/TRBV6-3; d_call: TRBD1; clone_size: .; cdr3_nt: TGTGCCAGCAGTGGGACAGGGATATTATCCTACGAGCAGTACTTC; cdr3_aa: CASSGTGILSYEQYF
j_call: TRBJ2-1; v_call: TRBV20-1; d_call: TRBD2; clone_size: .; cdr3_nt: TGCAGTGCTAGAGATCACGGGGGAGGGCCGGGTGAGCAGTTCTTC; cdr3_aa: CSARDHGGGPGEQFF
j_call: TRBJ1-4; v_call: TRBV20-1; d_call: .; clone_size: .; cdr3_nt: TGCAGTGCTAGAGACAGGAGGGGTGAAAAACTGTTTTTT; cdr3_aa: CSARDRRGEKLFF
j_call: TRBJ1-1; v_call: TRBV27; d_call: .; clone_size: few; cdr3_nt: TGTGCCAGCAGTTTCCGGGGGTTGAGGGGCGACACTGAAGCTTTCTTT; cdr3_aa: CASSFRGLRGDTEAFF
j_call: TRBJ1-2; v_call: TRBV7-2; d_call: TRBD1; clone_size: few; cdr3_nt: TGTGCCAGCAGCTTAGAGAGGGGACAGAGGGTCGGCTACACCTTC; cdr3_aa: CASSLERGQRVGYTF
j_call: TRBJ2-2; v_call: TRBV6-5; d_call: .; clone_size: .; cdr3_nt: TGTGCCAGCAGTTACTCGAGCGGTCAGGCCGGGGAGCTGTTTTTT; cdr3_aa: CASSYSSGQAGELFF
j_call: TRBJ1-2; v_call: TRBV18; d_call: .; clone_size: once; cdr3_nt: TGTGCCAGCTCATATCAAACAGGGAACGGCTACACCTTC; cdr3_aa: CASSYQTGNGYTF
j_call: TRBJ2-1; v_call: TRBV11-2; d_call: TRBD2; clone_size: few; cdr3_nt: TGTGCCAGCAGCCAAGGGACTAGCGTCAATGAGCAGTTCTTC; cdr3_aa: CASSQGTSVNEQFF
j_call: TRBJ2-5; v_call: TRBV2; d_call: TRBD2; clone_size: few; cdr3_nt: TGTGCCAGCAGGCCCGGGACTAGCGGGGAGACCCAGTACTTC; cdr3_aa: CASRPGTSGETQYF
j_call: TRBJ2-4; v_call: TRBV6-5; d_call: TRBD1; clone_size: .; cdr3_nt: TGTGCCAGCAGTTACACAACGACAGGGCGGGACATTCAGTACTTC; cdr3_aa: CASSYTTTGRDIQYF
j_call: TRBJ2-1; v_call: TRBV27; d_call: .; clone_size: .; cdr3_nt: TGTGCCAGCAGTCCCCGGGGGGCTGGGTCCAATGAGCAGTTCTTC; cdr3_aa: CASSPRGAGSNEQFF
j_call: TRBJ2-3; v_call: TRBV19; d_call: .; clone_size: .; cdr3_nt: TGTGCCAGTACTCCAGGGAGCACAGATACGCAGTATTTT; cdr3_aa: CASTPGSTDTQYF
j_call: TRBJ2-1; v_call: TRBV20-1; d_call: .; clone_size: many; cdr3_nt: TGCAGTGCTAGAGATTCATCGCACTACAATGAGCAGTTCTTC; cdr3_aa: CSARDSSHYNEQFF
j_call: TRBJ1-5; v_call: TRBV4-3; d_call: .; clone_size: once; cdr3_nt: TGCGCCAGCAGCCGACAACGTGACCAGCCCCAGCATTTT; cdr3_aa: CASSRQRDQPQHF
j_call: TRBJ2-7; v_call: TRBV20-1; d_call: TRBD2; clone_size: .; cdr3_nt: TGCAGTGCTAGACTAGCGGGGACTTCCTACGAGCAGTACTTC; cdr3_aa: CSARLAGTSYEQYF
j_call: TRBJ1-2; v_call: TRBV4-1; d_call: .; clone_size: .; cdr3_nt: TGCGCCAGCAGCCCGATTGGCGCTAGGGGATCTAACTATGGCTACACCTTC; cdr3_aa: CASSPIGARGSNYGYTF
j_call: TRBJ2-3; v_call: TRBV11-3; d_call: .; clone_size: .; cdr3_nt: TGTGCCAGCAGCCTCGCGGGACGGGGGACAGATACGCAGTATTTT; cdr3_aa: CASSLAGRGTDTQYF
j_call: TRBJ2-7; v_call: TRBV2; d_call: .; clone_size: .; cdr3_nt: TGTGCCAGCCGGGTCTTCGCGTACGAGCAGTACTTC; cdr3_aa: CASRVFAYEQYF
j_call: TRBJ2-5; v_call: TRBV29-1; d_call: TRBD1; clone_size: many; cdr3_nt: TGCAGCGTCGGGGGACAGGAAATGCAAGAGACCCAGTACTTC; cdr3_aa: CSVGGQEMQETQYF